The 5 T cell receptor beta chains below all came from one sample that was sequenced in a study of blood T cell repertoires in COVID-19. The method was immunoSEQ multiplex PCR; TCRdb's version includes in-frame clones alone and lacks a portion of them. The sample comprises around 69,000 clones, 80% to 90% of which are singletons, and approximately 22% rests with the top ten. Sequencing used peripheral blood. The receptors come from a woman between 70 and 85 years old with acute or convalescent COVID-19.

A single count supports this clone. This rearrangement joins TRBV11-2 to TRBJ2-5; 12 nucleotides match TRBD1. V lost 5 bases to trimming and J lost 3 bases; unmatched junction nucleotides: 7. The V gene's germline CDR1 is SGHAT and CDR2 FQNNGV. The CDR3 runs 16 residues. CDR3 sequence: CASSKGDRGLKETQYF. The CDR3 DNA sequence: TGTGCCAGCAGCAAAGGGGACAGGGGGCTTAAAGAGACCCAGTACTTC.

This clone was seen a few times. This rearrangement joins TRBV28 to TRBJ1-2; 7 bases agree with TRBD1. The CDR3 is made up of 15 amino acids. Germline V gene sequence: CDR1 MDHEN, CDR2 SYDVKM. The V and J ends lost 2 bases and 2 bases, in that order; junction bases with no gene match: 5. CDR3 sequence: CASSLPTTGNYGYTF. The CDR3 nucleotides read TGTGCCAGCAGTTTACCTACGACAGGGAACTATGGCTACACCTTC.

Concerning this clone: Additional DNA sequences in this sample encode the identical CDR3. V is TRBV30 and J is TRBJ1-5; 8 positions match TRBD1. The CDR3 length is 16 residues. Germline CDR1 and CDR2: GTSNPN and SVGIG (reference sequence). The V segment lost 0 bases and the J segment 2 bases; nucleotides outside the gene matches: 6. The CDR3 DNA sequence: TGTGCCTGGAGTGTACCTCCAGGGGGCGGCAATCAGCCCCAGCATTTT. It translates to CAWSVPPGGGNQPQHF.

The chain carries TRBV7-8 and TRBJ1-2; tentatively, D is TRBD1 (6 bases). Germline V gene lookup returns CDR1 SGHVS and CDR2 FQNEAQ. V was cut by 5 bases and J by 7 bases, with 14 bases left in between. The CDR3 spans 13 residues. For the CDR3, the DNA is TGTGCCAGCAGCAAGGGACACCAGCGTGGCTACACCTTC. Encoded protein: CASSKGHQRGYTF.

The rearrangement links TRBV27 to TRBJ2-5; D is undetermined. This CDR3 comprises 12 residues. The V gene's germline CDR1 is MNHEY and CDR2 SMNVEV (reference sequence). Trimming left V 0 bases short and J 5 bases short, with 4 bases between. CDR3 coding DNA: TGTGCCAGCAGTTTATCCGGGGAGACCCAGTACTTC. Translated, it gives CASSLSGETQYF.